The clone carrying this T cell receptor (beta chain) has a handful of counts. Unique molecular identifier tags were affixed to discrete cDNA molecules. From the 5' RACE reads, TCRdb called clonotypes with MiXCR, one entry per CDR3 protein. The repertoire holds under 100,000 distinct CDR3 sequences, with roughly 11% as singletons. These data belong to a study of early T cells in non-severe SARS-CoV-2 infection. For the study at large: Sequencing of bulk RNA from unsorted whole blood was done, without chain pairing.

The sequence derives from an adult who was a healthcare worker with PCR-confirmed SARS-CoV-2 infection or an uninfected control (not recorded which). Sample: whole blood.

CDR3 in amino acids: CASSVQRDSYEQYF. The CDR3 nucleotides are TGTGCCAGCAGCGTACAACGGGACAGTTACGAGCAGTACTTC. The chain links TRBV5-5 to TRBJ2-7, with 7 positions matching TRBD1. The CDR3 is 14 amino acids. The trim removed 4 bases at V and 4 bases at J, leaving 8 bases unmatched. Germline assignment: CDR1 SGHKS and CDR2 YYEKEE (reference sequence).